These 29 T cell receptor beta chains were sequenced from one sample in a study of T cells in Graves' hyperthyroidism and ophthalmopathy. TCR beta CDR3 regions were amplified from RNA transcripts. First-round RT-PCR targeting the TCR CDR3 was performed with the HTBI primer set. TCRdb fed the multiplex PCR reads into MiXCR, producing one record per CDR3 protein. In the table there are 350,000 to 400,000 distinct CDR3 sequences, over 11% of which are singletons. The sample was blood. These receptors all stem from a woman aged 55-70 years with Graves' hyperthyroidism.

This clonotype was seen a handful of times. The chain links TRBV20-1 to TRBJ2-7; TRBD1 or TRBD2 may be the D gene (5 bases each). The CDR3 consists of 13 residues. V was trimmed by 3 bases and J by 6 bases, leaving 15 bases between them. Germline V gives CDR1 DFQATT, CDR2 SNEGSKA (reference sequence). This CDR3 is CSASSGTSAEQYF. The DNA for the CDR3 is TGCAGTGCTAGTAGTGGGACGTCTGCCGAGCAGTACTTC.

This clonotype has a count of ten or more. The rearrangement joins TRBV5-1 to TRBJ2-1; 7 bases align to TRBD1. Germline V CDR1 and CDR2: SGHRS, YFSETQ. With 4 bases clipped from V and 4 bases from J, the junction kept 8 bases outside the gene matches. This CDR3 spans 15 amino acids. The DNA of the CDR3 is TGCGCCAGCAGCCCGGGACAGACGAGTTACAATGAGCAGTTCTTC. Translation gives CASSPGQTSYNEQFF. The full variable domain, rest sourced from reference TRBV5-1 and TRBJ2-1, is KAGVTQTPRYLIKTRGQQVTLSCSPISGHRSVSWYQQTPGQGLQFLFEYFSETQRNKGNFPGRFSGRQFSNSRSEMNVSTLELGDSALYLCASSPGQTSYNEQFFGPGTRLTVL.

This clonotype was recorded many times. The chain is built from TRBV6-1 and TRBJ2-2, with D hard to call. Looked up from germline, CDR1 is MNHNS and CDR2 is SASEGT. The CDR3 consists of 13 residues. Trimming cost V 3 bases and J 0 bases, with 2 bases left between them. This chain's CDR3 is CASSDANTGELFF. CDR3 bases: TGTGCCAGCAGTGACGCGAACACCGGGGAGCTGTTTTTT.

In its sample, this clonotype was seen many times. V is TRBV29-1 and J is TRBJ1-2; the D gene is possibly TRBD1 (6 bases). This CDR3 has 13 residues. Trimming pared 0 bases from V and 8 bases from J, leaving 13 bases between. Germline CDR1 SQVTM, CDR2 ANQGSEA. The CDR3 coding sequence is TGCAGCGTTGAAGAAGGCACAGGGCTCGGCTACACCTTC. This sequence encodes CSVEEGTGLGYTF.

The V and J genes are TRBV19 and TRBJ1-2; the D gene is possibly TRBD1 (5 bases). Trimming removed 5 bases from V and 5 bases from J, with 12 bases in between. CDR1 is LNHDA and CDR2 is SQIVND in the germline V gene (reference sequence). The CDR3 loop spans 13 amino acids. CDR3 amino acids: CASSFGTEYGYTF. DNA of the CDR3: TGTGCCAGTAGTTTCGGGACCGAGTATGGCTACACCTTC.

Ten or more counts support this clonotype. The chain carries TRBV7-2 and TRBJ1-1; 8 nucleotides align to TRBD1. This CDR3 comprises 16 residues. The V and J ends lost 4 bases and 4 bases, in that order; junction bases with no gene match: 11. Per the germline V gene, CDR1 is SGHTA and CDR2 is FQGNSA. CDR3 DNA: TGTGCCAGCAGCTACTACAGGGGGACCCTATCCACTGAAGCTTTCTTT. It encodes CASSYYRGTLSTEAFF.

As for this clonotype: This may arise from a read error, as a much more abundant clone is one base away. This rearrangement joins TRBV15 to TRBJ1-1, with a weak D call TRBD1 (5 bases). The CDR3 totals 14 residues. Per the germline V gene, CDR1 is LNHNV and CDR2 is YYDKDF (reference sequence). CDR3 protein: CAPSRTWTTREAFF. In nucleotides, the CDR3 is TGTGCCCCCAGCAGGACATGGACGACGCGAGAAGCTTTCTTT.

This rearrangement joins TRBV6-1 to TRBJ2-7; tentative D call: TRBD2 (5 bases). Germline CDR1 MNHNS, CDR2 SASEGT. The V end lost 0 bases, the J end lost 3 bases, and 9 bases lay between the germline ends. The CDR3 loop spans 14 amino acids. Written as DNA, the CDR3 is TGTGCCAGCAGTGAAGCGGGAGCCTTCTACGAGCAGTACTTC. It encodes CASSEAGAFYEQYF.

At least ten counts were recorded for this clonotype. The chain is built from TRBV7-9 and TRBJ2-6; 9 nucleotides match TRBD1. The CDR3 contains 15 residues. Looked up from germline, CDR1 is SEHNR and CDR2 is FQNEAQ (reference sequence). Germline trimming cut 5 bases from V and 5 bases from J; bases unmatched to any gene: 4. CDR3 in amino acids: CASSAGTGRANVLTF. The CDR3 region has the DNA TGTGCCAGCAGCGCAGGGACAGGGAGGGCCAACGTCCTGACTTTC.

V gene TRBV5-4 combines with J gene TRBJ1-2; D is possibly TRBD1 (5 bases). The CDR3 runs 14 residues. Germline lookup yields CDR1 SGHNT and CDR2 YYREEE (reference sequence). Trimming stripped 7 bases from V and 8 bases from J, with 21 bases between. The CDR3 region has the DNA TGTGCCAGCTCCAAACCGGGGGAGAGTGAGGGCTACACCTTC. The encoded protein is CASSKPGESEGYTF. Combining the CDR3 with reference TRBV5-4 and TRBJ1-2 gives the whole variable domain ETGVTQSPTHLIKTRGQQVTLRCSSQSGHNTVSWYQQALGQGPQFIFQYYREEENGRGNFPPRFSGLQFPNYSSELNVNALELDDSALYLCASSKPGESEGYTFGSGTRLTVV.

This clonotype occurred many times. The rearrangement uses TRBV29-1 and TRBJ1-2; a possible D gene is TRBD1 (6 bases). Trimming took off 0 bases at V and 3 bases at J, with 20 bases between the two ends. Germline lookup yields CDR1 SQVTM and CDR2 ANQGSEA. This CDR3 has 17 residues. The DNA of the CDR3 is TGCAGCGTTGAAGAATGGAGACAGGAGGCTAACTACTATGGCTACACCTTC. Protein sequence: CSVEEWRQEANYYGYTF.

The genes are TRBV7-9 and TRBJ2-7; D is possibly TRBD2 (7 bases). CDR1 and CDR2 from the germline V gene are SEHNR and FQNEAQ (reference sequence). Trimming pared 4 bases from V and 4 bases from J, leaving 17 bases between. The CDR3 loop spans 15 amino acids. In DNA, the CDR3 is TGTGCCAGCAGCTCGCCGGGGGGCAAGCCGTACGAGCAGTACTTC. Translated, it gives CASSSPGGKPYEQYF. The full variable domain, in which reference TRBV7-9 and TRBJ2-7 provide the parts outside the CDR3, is DTGVSQNPRHKITKRGQNVTFRCDPISEHNRLYWYRQTLGQGPEFLTYFQNEAQLEKSRLLSDRFSAERPKGSFSTLEIQRTEQGDSAMYLCASSSPGGKPYEQYFGPGTRLTVT.

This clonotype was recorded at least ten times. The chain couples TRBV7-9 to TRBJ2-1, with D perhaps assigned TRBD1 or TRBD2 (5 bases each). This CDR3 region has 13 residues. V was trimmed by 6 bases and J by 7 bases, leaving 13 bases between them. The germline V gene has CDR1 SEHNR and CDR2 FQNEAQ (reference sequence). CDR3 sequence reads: CASSYWGWNEQFF. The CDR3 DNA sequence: TGTGCCAGCAGTTACTGGGGGTGGAATGAGCAGTTCTTC.

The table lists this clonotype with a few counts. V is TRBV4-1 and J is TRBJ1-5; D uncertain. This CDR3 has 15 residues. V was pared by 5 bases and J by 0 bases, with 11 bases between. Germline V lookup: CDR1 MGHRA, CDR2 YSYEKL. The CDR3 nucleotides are TGCGCCAGCAGCGGTTCGGTGAATAGCAATCAGCCCCAGCATTTT. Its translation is CASSGSVNSNQPQHF.

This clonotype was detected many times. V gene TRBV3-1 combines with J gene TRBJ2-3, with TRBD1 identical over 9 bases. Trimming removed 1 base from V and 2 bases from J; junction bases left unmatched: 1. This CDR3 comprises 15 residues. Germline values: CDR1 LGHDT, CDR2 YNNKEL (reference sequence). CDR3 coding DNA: TGTGCCAGCAGCCAAGGGGACAGGGACACAGATACGCAGTATTTT. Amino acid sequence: CASSQGDRDTDTQYF.

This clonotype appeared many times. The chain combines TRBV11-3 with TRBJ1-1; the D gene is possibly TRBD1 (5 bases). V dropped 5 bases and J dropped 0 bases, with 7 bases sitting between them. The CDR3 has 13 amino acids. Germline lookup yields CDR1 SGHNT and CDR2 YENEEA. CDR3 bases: TGTGCCAGCAGCGACAGTATGAACACTGAAGCTTTCTTT. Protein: CASSDSMNTEAFF.

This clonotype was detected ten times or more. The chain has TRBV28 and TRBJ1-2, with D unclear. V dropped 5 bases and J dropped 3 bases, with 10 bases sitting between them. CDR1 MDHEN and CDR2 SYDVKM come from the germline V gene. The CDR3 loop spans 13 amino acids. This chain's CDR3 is CASSSKDYYGYTF. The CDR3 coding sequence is TGTGCCAGCAGTAGTAAGGACTACTATGGCTACACCTTC.

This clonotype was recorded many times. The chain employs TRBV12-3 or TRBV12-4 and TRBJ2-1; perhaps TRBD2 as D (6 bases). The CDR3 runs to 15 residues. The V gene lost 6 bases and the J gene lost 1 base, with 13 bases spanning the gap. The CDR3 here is CASSPPGGSYNEQFF. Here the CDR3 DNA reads TGTGCCAGCAGCCCCCCCGGGGGATCCTACAATGAGCAGTTCTTC.

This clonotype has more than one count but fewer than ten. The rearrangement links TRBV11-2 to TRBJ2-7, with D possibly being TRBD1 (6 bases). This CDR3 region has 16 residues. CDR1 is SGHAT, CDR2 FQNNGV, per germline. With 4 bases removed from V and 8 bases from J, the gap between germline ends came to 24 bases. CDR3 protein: CASSSPTTGTPFKQYF. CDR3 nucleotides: TGTGCCAGCAGCTCACCCACGACCGGGACACCGTTTAAGCAGTACTTC.

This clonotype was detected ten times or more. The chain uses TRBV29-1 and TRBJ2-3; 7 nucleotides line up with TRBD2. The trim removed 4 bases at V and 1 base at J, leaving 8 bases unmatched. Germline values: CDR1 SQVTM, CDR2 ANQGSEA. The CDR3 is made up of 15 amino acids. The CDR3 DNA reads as TGCAGCGTTGTAAGCGGGAAGTCCCGCACAGATACGCAGTATTTT. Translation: CSVVSGKSRTDTQYF.

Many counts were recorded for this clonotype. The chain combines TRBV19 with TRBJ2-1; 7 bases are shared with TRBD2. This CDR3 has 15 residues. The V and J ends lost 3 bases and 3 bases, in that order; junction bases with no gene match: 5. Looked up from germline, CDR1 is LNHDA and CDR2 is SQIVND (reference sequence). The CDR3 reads CASSMKVAGYNEQFF. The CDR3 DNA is TGTGCCAGTAGTATGAAGGTAGCGGGCTACAATGAGCAGTTCTTC.

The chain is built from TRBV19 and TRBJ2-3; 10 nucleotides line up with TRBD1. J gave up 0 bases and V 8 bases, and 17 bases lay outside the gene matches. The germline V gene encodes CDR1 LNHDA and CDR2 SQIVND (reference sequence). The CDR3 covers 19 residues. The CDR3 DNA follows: TGTGCCAGTTCTCGGAGACAGGGGGCCTTCGACTTTAGCACAGATACGCAGTATTTT. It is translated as CASSRRQGAFDFSTDTQYF. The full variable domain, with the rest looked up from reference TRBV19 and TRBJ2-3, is DGGITQSPKYLFRKEGQNVTLSCEQNLNHDAMYWYRQDPGQGLRLIYYSQIVNDFQKGDIAEGYSVSREKKESFPLTVTSAQKNPTAFYLCASSRRQGAFDFSTDTQYFGPGTRLTVL.

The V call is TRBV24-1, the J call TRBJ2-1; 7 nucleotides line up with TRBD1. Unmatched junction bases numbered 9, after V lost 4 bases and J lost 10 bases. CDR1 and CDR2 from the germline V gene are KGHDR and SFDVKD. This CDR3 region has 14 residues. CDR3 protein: CATSDPNRGDEQFF. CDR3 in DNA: TGTGCCACCAGTGACCCAAACAGGGGCGACGAGCAGTTCTTC.

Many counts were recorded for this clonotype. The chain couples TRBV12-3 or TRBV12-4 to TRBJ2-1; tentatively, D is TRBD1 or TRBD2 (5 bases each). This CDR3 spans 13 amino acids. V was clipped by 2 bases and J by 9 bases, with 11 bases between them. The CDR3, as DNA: TGTGCCAGCAGTTTACAGGGAGTAGGTGAGCAGTTCTTC. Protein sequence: CASSLQGVGEQFF.

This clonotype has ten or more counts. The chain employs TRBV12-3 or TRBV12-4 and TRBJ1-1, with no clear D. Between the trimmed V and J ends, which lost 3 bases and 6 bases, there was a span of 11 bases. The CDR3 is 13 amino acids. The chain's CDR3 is CASSFAVGAEAFF. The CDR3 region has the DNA TGTGCCAGCAGTTTCGCTGTTGGGGCTGAAGCTTTCTTT.

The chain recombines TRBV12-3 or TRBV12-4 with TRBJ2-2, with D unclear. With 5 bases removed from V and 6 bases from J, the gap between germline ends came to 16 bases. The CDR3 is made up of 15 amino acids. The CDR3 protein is CASSLRLTQPGELFF. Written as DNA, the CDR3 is TGTGCCAGCAGTCTACGGCTGACACAGCCCGGGGAGCTGTTTTTT.

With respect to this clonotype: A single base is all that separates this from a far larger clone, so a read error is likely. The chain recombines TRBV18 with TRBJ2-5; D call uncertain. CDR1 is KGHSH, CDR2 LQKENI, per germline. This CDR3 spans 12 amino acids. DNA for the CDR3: TGTGCCGGCTCACCGCGTCAAGAGACCCAGTACTTC. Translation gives CAGSPRQETQYF.

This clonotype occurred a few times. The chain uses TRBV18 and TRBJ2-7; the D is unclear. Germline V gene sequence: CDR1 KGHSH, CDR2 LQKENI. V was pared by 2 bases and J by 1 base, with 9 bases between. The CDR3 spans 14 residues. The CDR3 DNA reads TGTGCCAGCTCACCAACGACCCGATCCTACGAGCAGTACTTC. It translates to CASSPTTRSYEQYF.

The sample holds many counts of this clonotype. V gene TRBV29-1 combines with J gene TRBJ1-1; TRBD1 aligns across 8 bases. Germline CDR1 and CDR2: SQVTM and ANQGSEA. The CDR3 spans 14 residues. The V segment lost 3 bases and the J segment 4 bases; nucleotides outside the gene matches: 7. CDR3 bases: TGCAGCGTTGACGTTCAGGGGGCCGGCACTGAAGCTTTCTTT. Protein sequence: CSVDVQGAGTEAFF.